The rows below give T cell receptor beta chains drawn from one sample of a study of shared clonotypes between healthy human individuals. The assay was immunoSEQ multiplex PCR, and TCRdb's table has in-frame clones only and misses some. The sample lists 550,000 to 850,000 clones; 72% were seen once. Sequenced input: memory CD4+ T cells sorted from blood. These receptors all come from a woman in her thirties in good health. CDR3s include the opening cysteine and the closing phenylalanine or tryptophan. A D gene is named only where the DNA matches it firmly. Rows give clone size only sometimes, using once, few, many, or a class for an expanded clone.

j_call: TRBJ1-2
cdr3_length: 14
clone_size: NA
d_call: NA
v_call: TRBV28
cdr3_nt: TGTGCCAGCAGTCCCTCGGGGGGGTTTAGAGGCTACACCTTC
cdr3_aa: CASSPSGGFRGYTF

j_call: TRBJ1-2
cdr3_length: 14
clone_size: once
d_call: NA
v_call: TRBV5-8
cdr3_nt: TGTGCCAGCAGCCCTAAAACAGAATTCTATGGCTACACCTTC
cdr3_aa: CASSPKTEFYGYTF

j_call: TRBJ2-1
cdr3_length: 16
clone_size: NA
d_call: NA
v_call: TRBV7-2
cdr3_nt: TGTGCCAGCAGCATCCAAGCACAGCGGAGGGACAATGAGCAGTTCTTC
cdr3_aa: CASSIQAQRRDNEQFF

j_call: TRBJ2-2
cdr3_length: 14
clone_size: NA
d_call: NA
v_call: TRBV7-8
cdr3_nt: TGTGCCAGCAGCGCAGGACAGACCACCGGGGAGCTGTTTTTT
cdr3_aa: CASSAGQTTGELFF

j_call: TRBJ2-3
cdr3_length: 14
clone_size: NA
d_call: TRBD1
v_call: TRBV5-1
cdr3_nt: TGCGCCAGCAGCTGGACAGGGTATGCAGATACGCAGTATTTT
cdr3_aa: CASSWTGYADTQYF

j_call: TRBJ2-2
cdr3_length: 15
clone_size: NA
d_call: NA
v_call: TRBV9
cdr3_nt: TGTGCCAGCAGCGTAGGTTCAGAGAACACCGGGGAGCTGTTTTTT
cdr3_aa: CASSVGSENTGELFF

j_call: TRBJ2-7
cdr3_length: 15
clone_size: few
d_call: TRBD2
v_call: TRBV14
cdr3_nt: TGTGCCAGCAGCCAAGCCCTAGCGGGGGCCTACGAGCAGTACTTC
cdr3_aa: CASSQALAGAYEQYF

j_call: TRBJ2-7
cdr3_length: 14
clone_size: NA
d_call: TRBD2
v_call: TRBV10-3
cdr3_nt: TGTGCCATCAGTAGGACTAGCGGCTCCTACGAGCAGTACTTC
cdr3_aa: CAISRTSGSYEQYF

j_call: TRBJ1-5
cdr3_length: 13
clone_size: few
d_call: NA
v_call: TRBV19
cdr3_nt: TGTGCCAGTAGTCAACAGAGCAATCAGCCCCAGCATTTT
cdr3_aa: CASSQQSNQPQHF

j_call: TRBJ2-5
cdr3_length: 14
clone_size: NA
d_call: NA
v_call: TRBV2
cdr3_nt: TGTGCCAGCAGTCCGGACACCTCCCAAGAGACCCAGTACTTC
cdr3_aa: CASSPDTSQETQYF

j_call: TRBJ2-7
cdr3_length: 15
clone_size: many
d_call: TRBD1
v_call: TRBV18
cdr3_nt: TGTGCCAGCTCACCACAAGGACAGGGGTATCACGAGCAGTACTTC
cdr3_aa: CASSPQGQGYHEQYF